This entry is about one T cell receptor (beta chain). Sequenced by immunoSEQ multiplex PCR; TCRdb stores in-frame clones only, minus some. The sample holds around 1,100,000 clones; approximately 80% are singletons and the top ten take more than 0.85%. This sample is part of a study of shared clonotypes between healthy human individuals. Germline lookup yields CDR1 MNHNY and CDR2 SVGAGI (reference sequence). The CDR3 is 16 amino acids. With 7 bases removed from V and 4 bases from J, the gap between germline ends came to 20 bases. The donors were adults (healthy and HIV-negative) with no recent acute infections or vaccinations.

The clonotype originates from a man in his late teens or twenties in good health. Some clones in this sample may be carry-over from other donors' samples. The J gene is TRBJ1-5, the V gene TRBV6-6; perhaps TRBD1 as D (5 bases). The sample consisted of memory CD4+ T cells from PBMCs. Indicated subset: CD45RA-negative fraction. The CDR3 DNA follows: TGTGCCAGCAAGCCCCGTAATGAGAGGGGTAATCAGCCCCAGCATTTT. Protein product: CASKPRNERGNQPQHF.